The 18 T cell receptor beta chains in this list originate from one sample, sequenced in a study of T cell responses to AZD1222 COVID-19 vaccine. Profiling relied on immunoSEQ multiplex PCR, and the TCRdb table lists in-frame clones only, not all of them. The table lists about 110,000 clones, around 90% of them singletons. The sample consisted of peripheral blood, taken on day 0 of AZD1222 vaccination. The receptors were gathered from an adult in good health.

The rearrangement links TRBV6-5 to TRBJ1-5; TRBD1 agrees at 12 bases. Germline V gene data show CDR1 as MNHEY and CDR2 as SVGAGI. J lost 3 bases, V lost 6 bases, and 3 bases had no gene match. The CDR3 runs to 15 residues. DNA for the CDR3: TGTGCCAGCAGGACGGGACAGGGGGCCAATCAGCCCCAGCATTTT. Its protein is CASRTGQGANQPQHF.

V gene TRBV7-3 combines with J gene TRBJ1-1; no firm D call. CDR1 is SGHTA, CDR2 FQGTGA, per germline. The germline V and J ends were trimmed by 2 bases and 4 bases, with 14 bases remaining between them. The length of the CDR3 is 15 residues. For the CDR3, the DNA is TGTGCCAGCAGCTTACGGAGTGGTTCCGGCACTGAAGCTTTCTTT. Protein: CASSLRSGSGTEAFF.

Only one count was recorded for this clone. V usage is TRBV18 and J usage is TRBJ2-7, with 9 bases fitting TRBD2. This CDR3 is built from 18 residues. J was trimmed by 2 bases and V by 1 base; bases with no gene match: 12. The germline V gene has CDR1 KGHSH and CDR2 LQKENI. The chain's CDR3 is CASSPRGAGGGRTYEQYF. The CDR3 nucleotides are TGTGCCAGCTCACCACGGGGAGCGGGGGGCGGTCGGACCTACGAGCAGTACTTC.

CDR3 region: CASSLGGAGSSTDTQYF. CDR3 DNA: TGCGCCAGCAGCTTGGGGGGAGCGGGGTCTAGCACAGATACGCAGTATTTT. The genes are TRBV5-1 and TRBJ2-3; TRBD2 matches 7 bases. CDR1 SGHRS and CDR2 YFSETQ come from the germline V gene. Unmatched junction bases numbered 7, after V lost 0 bases and J lost 0 bases. This CDR3 has 17 amino acids.

The rearrangement uses TRBV3-1 (or the pseudogene TRBV3-2) and TRBJ1-3; D is undetermined. Per germline, CDR1 LGHDT and CDR2 YNNKEL (reference sequence). The CDR3 extends over 15 amino acids. V lost 0 bases and J 8 bases, leaving 14 bases between the germline ends. CDR3 amino acids: CASSQESGLGDTIYF. The CDR3 nucleotides are TGTGCCAGCAGCCAAGAAAGTGGCCTCGGAGACACCATATATTTT.

The CDR3: CAWSGLRGRVSYEQYF. As DNA, the CDR3 is TGTGCCTGGAGTGGTCTTAGGGGGAGAGTCTCCTACGAGCAGTACTTC. The rearrangement joins TRBV30 to TRBJ2-7; tentatively, D is TRBD1 (6 bases). Germline V gene sequence: CDR1 GTSNPN, CDR2 SVGIG (reference sequence). The CDR3 is 16 residues long. Trimming stripped 1 base from V and 0 bases from J, with 16 bases between. Variable domain in full (rest from reference TRBV30 and TRBJ2-7): SQTIHQWPATLVQPVGSPLSLECTVEGTSNPNLYWYRQAAGRGLQLLFYSVGIGQISSEVPQNLSASRPQDRQFILSSKKLLLSDSGFYLCAWSGLRGRVSYEQYFGPGTRLTVT.

This chain uses TRBV27 with TRBJ2-7, with a possible D match to TRBD2 (6 bases). Per the germline V gene, CDR1 is MNHEY and CDR2 is SMNVEV (reference sequence). V lost 8 bases and J 5 bases, leaving 34 bases between the germline ends. The length of the CDR3 is 19 residues. The CDR3 reads CASPSSLVSGSGLGDEQYF. The DNA for the CDR3 is TGTGCCAGCCCCTCGAGTTTGGTCTCCGGGAGCGGTCTGGGCGACGAGCAGTACTTC.

The J gene is TRBJ1-1, the V gene TRBV5-5; D call uncertain. With 0 bases removed from V and 4 bases from J, the gap between germline ends came to 7 bases. Germline values: CDR1 SGHKS, CDR2 YYEKEE (reference sequence). The CDR3 length is 13 residues. CDR3: CASSLGRFTEAFF. The DNA of the CDR3 is TGTGCCAGCAGCTTGGGCAGATTCACTGAAGCTTTCTTT.

The chain recombines TRBV11-2 with TRBJ1-1; D is ambiguous. The CDR3 is 14 amino acids. V was pared by 2 bases and J by 2 bases, with 9 bases between. Per the germline V gene, CDR1 is SGHAT and CDR2 is FQNNGV. CDR3 nucleotide sequence: TGTGCCAGCAGCTTACGCCACCCTAACACTGAAGCTTTCTTT. It encodes CASSLRHPNTEAFF.

The rearrangement links TRBV4-2 to TRBJ1-1; 7 bases are shared with TRBD1. V lost 4 bases, J lost 6 bases, and 8 bases stayed unmatched. The CDR3 totals 14 residues. Germline loops: CDR1 LGHNA, CDR2 YNFKEQ. CDR3 DNA: TGTGCCAGCAGCCCTATTGACAGGGTCCCTGAAGCTTTCTTT. Translating it yields CASSPIDRVPEAFF.

The chain's CDR3 is CATSRLAGEQFF. CDR3 bases: TGTGCCACCAGCAGACTAGCGGGGGAACAGTTCTTC. This rearrangement joins TRBV15 to TRBJ2-1, with 10 bases matching TRBD2. Germline assignment: CDR1 LNHNV and CDR2 YYDKDF (reference sequence). The CDR3 contains 12 residues. Trimming at V came to 2 bases and at J to 13 bases, leaving 2 bases not matched to a gene.

This chain uses TRBV19 with TRBJ2-7, with a tentative D call TRBD2 (5 bases). V lost 1 base to trimming and J lost 3 bases, with 10 bases between them. Germline V gene lookup returns CDR1 LNHDA and CDR2 SQIVND (reference sequence). The CDR3 totals 14 residues. The CDR3: CASSIGTGVYEQYF. CDR3 nucleotide sequence: TGTGCCAGTAGTATAGGGACTGGAGTCTACGAGCAGTACTTC.

This clone was found once. The V gene is TRBV5-8, the J gene TRBJ2-4; a possible D gene is TRBD2 (6 bases). Between the trimmed V and J ends, which lost 6 bases and 0 bases, there was a span of 10 bases. This CDR3 spans 14 amino acids. Germline lookup yields CDR1 SGHTS and CDR2 YDEGEE. The CDR3 region has the DNA TGTGCCAGCACCAGGAGGGTAGCCAAAAACATTCAGTACTTC. Its translation is CASTRRVAKNIQYF.

The chain has TRBV24-1 and TRBJ2-3; 9 bases fit TRBD1. The CDR3 has 14 amino acids. Germline V lookup: CDR1 KGHDR, CDR2 SFDVKD. Unmatched junction bases numbered 5, after V lost 4 bases and J lost 7 bases. The CDR3 nucleotides read TGTGCCACCAGTGACCCGACAGGGGGAAATACGCAGTATTTT. It yields the protein CATSDPTGGNTQYF.

This chain connects TRBV7-3 to TRBJ2-2; maybe TRBD2 (5 bases). From germline, CDR1 is SGHTA and CDR2 FQGTGA. The CDR3 has 13 amino acids. Trimming took 5 bases from V and 6 from J, leaving 10 bases between them. This CDR3 reads CASSANGAGELFF. The CDR3 region has the DNA TGTGCCAGCAGCGCGAACGGGGCCGGGGAGCTGTTTTTT.

This clone appeared a few times. This chain connects TRBV7-2 to TRBJ1-1; D is uncertain. V was trimmed by 3 bases and J by 2 bases, leaving 13 bases between them. This CDR3 has 15 amino acids. CDR1 is SGHTA and CDR2 is FQGNSA in the germline V gene. The CDR3 DNA sequence: TGTGCCAGCAGCTTCCTAACGACTGGTAACACTGAAGCTTTCTTT. This codes for CASSFLTTGNTEAFF. Full variable domain (remainder filled in from reference TRBV7-2 and TRBJ1-1): GAGVSQSPSNKVTEKGKDVELRCDPISGHTALYWYRQSLGQGLEFLIYFQGNSAPDKSGLPSDRFSAERTGGSVSTLTIQRTQQEDSAVYLCASSFLTTGNTEAFFGQGTRLTVV.

The genes are TRBV29-1 and TRBJ1-5, with D possibly TRBD1 on 5 matching bases. CDR3 length: 12 residues. Germline-derived CDR1 and CDR2 are SQVTM and ANQGSEA. V lost 5 bases and J lost 7, with 12 bases in between. The CDR3 loop reads CSVSIWGQPQHF. CDR3 coding DNA: TGCAGCGTTTCAATCTGGGGGCAGCCCCAGCATTTT.

The rearrangement links TRBV27 to TRBJ1-5, with D unclear. This CDR3 has 13 amino acids. Germline V gives CDR1 MNHEY, CDR2 SMNVEV (reference sequence). Trimming pared 5 bases from V and 5 bases from J, leaving 10 bases between. CDR3 amino acids: CASSPTRYQPQHF. The DNA for the CDR3 is TGTGCCAGCAGTCCGACCCGATATCAGCCCCAGCATTTT.